These 25 T cell receptor beta chains originate from one sample sequenced in a study of PD-1 blockade in classical Hodgkin lymphoma. Sequencing used immunoSEQ multiplex PCR; TCRdb keeps in-frame clones, though not all of them. The repertoire includes some 93,000 clones, roughly 89% of them detected once, and roughly 10% sits in the top ten. In every patient, relapse followed autologous stem cell transplantation, while exposure to brentuximab vedotin differed. The input for sequencing was peripheral blood mononuclear cells (PBMCs), taken before the second cycle of nivolumab. The origin of the receptors is a human donor with classical Hodgkin lymphoma.

The V call is TRBV27, the J call TRBJ1-1, with D unresolved. CDR1 and CDR2 from the germline V gene are MNHEY and SMNVEV (reference sequence). The ends were cut back, 7 bases at V and 0 bases at J, with 15 bases in the middle. There are 15 residues in the CDR3. The CDR3, as DNA: TGTGCCAGCAAATTTATCCCCAATCTGAACACTGAAGCTTTCTTT. Protein: CASKFIPNLNTEAFF.

This sequence joins TRBV28 and TRBJ1-1; D unresolved. Trimming cost V 3 bases and J 5 bases, with 10 bases left between them. This CDR3 has 13 amino acids. Germline V lookup: CDR1 MDHEN, CDR2 SYDVKM. The DNA of the CDR3 is TGTGCCAGCAGTTTCCGGGGTGGGACTGAAGCTTTCTTT. Translation gives CASSFRGGTEAFF. The full variable domain, rest sourced from reference TRBV28 and TRBJ1-1, is DVKVTQSSRYLVKRTGEKVFLECVQDMDHENMFWYRQDPGLGLRLIYFSYDVKMKEKGDIPEGYSVSREKKERFSLILESASTNQTSMYLCASSFRGGTEAFFGQGTRLTVV.

This chain's CDR3 is CASSLGLAANYEQYF. The CDR3 DNA sequence: TGTGCCAGCAGCTTAGGGCTAGCGGCAAACTACGAGCAGTACTTC. This rearrangement joins TRBV7-9 to TRBJ2-7, with 7 bases that match TRBD2. The CDR3 contains 15 residues. Trimming took 1 base from V and 3 from J; bases not matched to a gene: 6. The germline V gene encodes CDR1 SEHNR and CDR2 FQNEAQ (reference sequence).

This chain uses TRBV6-6 with TRBJ1-4; D not resolved. Between the trimmed V and J ends, which lost 2 bases and 7 bases, there was a span of 8 bases. Germline values: CDR1 MNHNY, CDR2 SVGAGI (reference sequence). There are 13 residues in the CDR3. For the CDR3, the DNA is TGTGCCAGCAGTTACAGGGTTTCTGAAAAACTGTTTTTT. Translation gives CASSYRVSEKLFF.

The rearrangement uses TRBV2 and TRBJ2-7; D perhaps matches TRBD1 (6 bases). Between the trimmed V and J ends, which lost 6 bases and 2 bases, there was a span of 14 bases. Germline values: CDR1 SNHLY, CDR2 FYNNEI. This CDR3 has 14 residues. CDR3: CASRLGDIAYEQYF. DNA for the CDR3: TGTGCCAGCAGGCTCGGGGACATAGCCTACGAGCAGTACTTC.

This chain connects TRBV29-1 to TRBJ2-2, with D perhaps matching TRBD2 (6 bases). CDR1 is SQVTM and CDR2 is ANQGSEA in the germline V gene. The CDR3 is 11 amino acids. V lost 4 bases to trimming and J lost 6 bases, with 6 bases between them. The CDR3 DNA follows: TGCAGCGTTGCGGGGGCCGGGGAGCTGTTTTTT. Protein: CSVAGAGELFF.

The V gene is TRBV9, the J gene TRBJ2-1; 8 bases map to TRBD1. This CDR3 has 13 amino acids. Trimming removed 1 base from V and 7 bases from J; junction bases left unmatched: 1. Germline V CDR1 and CDR2: SGDLS, YYNGEE. In DNA form, the CDR3 reads TGTGCCAGCAGCGTACACAGGGGGAATGAGCAGTTCTTC. Encoded protein: CASSVHRGNEQFF.

This clone occurred once. The chain links TRBV5-5 to TRBJ2-7; D is possibly TRBD1 (6 bases). Trimming stripped 2 bases from V and 6 bases from J, with 24 bases between. The CDR3 is 17 amino acids. The germline V gene encodes CDR1 SGHKS and CDR2 YYEKEE (reference sequence). The CDR3 is CASSFYADSVQIGEQYF. CDR3 in DNA: TGTGCCAGCAGCTTTTACGCGGACAGCGTACAAATCGGCGAGCAGTACTTC.

The chain combines TRBV6-4 with TRBJ2-2; 8 bases align to TRBD2. The trim removed 0 bases at V and 0 bases at J, leaving 3 bases unmatched. The length of the CDR3 is 17 residues. Looked up from germline, CDR1 is MRHNA and CDR2 is SNTAGT. DNA for the CDR3: TGTGCCAGCAGTGACTCTAGCGGGGTAGCGAACACCGGGGAGCTGTTTTTT. It is translated as CASSDSSGVANTGELFF.

This clone appeared a single time. The chain combines TRBV7-2 with TRBJ2-3; D could derive from TRBD1 or TRBD2 (5 bases each). The CDR3 has 13 residues. CDR1 and CDR2 (germline): SGHTA, FQGNSA. The V gene lost 1 base and the J gene lost 7 bases, with 9 bases spanning the gap. CDR3 nucleotides: TGTGCCAGCAGCTTAGGAGGGGTGAATACGCAGTATTTT. Translated: CASSLGGVNTQYF.

J is TRBJ2-4 and V is TRBV28, with 8 bases aligning to TRBD2. The V gene's germline CDR1 is MDHEN and CDR2 SYDVKM. The CDR3 loop spans 19 amino acids. V gave up 3 bases and J gave up 0 bases; unmatched junction bases: 13. CDR3 region: CASSFHYGGENLAKNIQYF. CDR3 coding DNA: TGTGCCAGCAGTTTCCACTACGGGGGGGAAAACCTAGCCAAAAACATTCAGTACTTC.

The chain is built from TRBV7-6 and TRBJ2-1; no firm D call. The germline V gene encodes CDR1 SGHVS and CDR2 FNYEAQ. The ends were cut back, 2 bases at V and 8 bases at J, with 4 bases in the middle. The CDR3 has 11 amino acids. The CDR3 DNA reads as TGTGCCAGCAGCTTAAAAGATGAGCAGTTCTTC. This translates into CASSLKDEQFF.

The genes are TRBV28 and TRBJ1-5, with TRBD1 as a possible D gene (5 bases). CDR1 and CDR2 (germline): MDHEN, SYDVKM. The CDR3 spans 15 residues. V shed 5 bases and J shed 6 bases, with 17 bases lying between them. The chain's CDR3 is CASSPGEWTRQPQHF. The CDR3, as DNA: TGTGCCAGCAGTCCGGGGGAGTGGACCCGTCAGCCCCAGCATTTT.

The chain couples TRBV18 to TRBJ2-2, with 11 bases matching TRBD2. There are 18 residues in the CDR3. V lost 1 base to trimming and J lost 2 bases; unmatched junction nucleotides: 6. Germline V lookup: CDR1 KGHSH, CDR2 LQKENI. The chain's CDR3 is CASSPLTSGGYNTGELFF. The CDR3, as DNA: TGTGCCAGCTCACCACTTACTAGCGGGGGTTACAACACCGGGGAGCTGTTTTTT.

V gene TRBV28 combines with J gene TRBJ2-1; D is perhaps TRBD1 or TRBD2 (5 bases each). The V gene lost 4 bases and the J gene lost 10 bases, with 32 bases spanning the gap. From germline, CDR1 is MDHEN and CDR2 SYDVKM. The CDR3 covers 19 residues. Written as DNA, the CDR3 is TGTGCCAGCAGTTACCAGTTCGACTCGGGGCTCCCGTTCTGGGGAGAGCAGTTCTTC. Encoded protein: CASSYQFDSGLPFWGEQFF.

The V and J genes are TRBV7-9 and TRBJ2-7, with TRBD1 as a possible D gene (5 bases). The CDR3 length is 14 residues. Germline assignment: CDR1 SEHNR and CDR2 FQNEAQ (reference sequence). V was pared by 0 bases and J by 0 bases, with 6 bases between. CDR3 sequence: CASSLADSSYEQYF. DNA for the CDR3: TGTGCCAGCAGCTTAGCCGACAGCTCCTACGAGCAGTACTTC.

The gene calls are TRBV27 and TRBJ2-1, with a tentative D call TRBD2 (6 bases). This CDR3 is built from 13 residues. CDR1 and CDR2 from the germline V gene are MNHEY and SMNVEV (reference sequence). The germline V and J ends were trimmed by 6 bases and 6 bases, with 12 bases remaining between them. The chain's CDR3 is CASRTGAGNEQFF. CDR3 bases: TGTGCCAGCAGGACTGGAGCGGGCAATGAGCAGTTCTTC.

V is TRBV28 and J is TRBJ2-3; D is perhaps TRBD1 or TRBD2 (5 bases each). The CDR3 has 15 amino acids. Germline V gene data show CDR1 as MDHEN and CDR2 as SYDVKM. V lost 3 bases to trimming and J lost 4 bases, with 14 bases between them. The CDR3, as DNA: TGTGCCAGCAGTTTTGGTCGGGGCAGACCAGATACGCAGTATTTT. Translating gives CASSFGRGRPDTQYF.

The gene calls are TRBV6-1 and TRBJ2-1, with D possibly matching TRBD2 (6 bases). The CDR3 is made up of 14 amino acids. CDR1 MNHNS and CDR2 SASEGT come from the germline V gene. V lost 6 bases to trimming and J lost 8 bases, with 17 bases between them. This chain's CDR3 is CASSPYPGGDEQFF. CDR3 coding DNA: TGTGCCAGCAGCCCCTACCCCGGCGGGGATGAGCAGTTCTTC.

The genes are TRBV11-2 and TRBJ2-2; TRBD1 aligns across 7 bases. This CDR3 is built from 16 residues. CDR1 and CDR2 (germline): SGHAT, FQNNGV. V lost 1 base to trimming and J lost 4 bases; unmatched junction nucleotides: 6. Here the CDR3 reads CASSLGDRASTGELFF. The CDR3 coding sequence is TGTGCCAGCAGCTTAGGTGACAGGGCCAGCACCGGGGAGCTGTTTTTT.

The V and J genes are TRBV14 and TRBJ2-4, with 10 bases matching TRBD2. This CDR3 region has 16 residues. The junction had 5 bases not matched to a gene; V was cut back by 0 bases and J by 6 bases. Germline CDR1 is SGHDN and CDR2 is FVKESK. Here the CDR3 reads CASSQELAGRSNIQYF. The DNA of the CDR3 is TGTGCCAGCAGCCAAGAACTAGCGGGAAGGTCAAACATTCAGTACTTC.

J is TRBJ2-1 and V is TRBV2; 11 positions agree with TRBD2. The CDR3 length is 11 residues. The germline CDR1 and CDR2 sequences are SNHLY and FYNNEI. After removal of 6 bases from V and 15 bases from J, the junction contained 4 bases not matched to a gene. The CDR3 bases are TGTGCCAGCAGAGAGCTAGCGGGAGGGTTCTTC. It encodes CASRELAGGFF.

CDR3 nucleotides: TGTGCCGGTCGGTCCACGTCTAATTCACCCCTCCACTTT. Translation gives CAGRSTSNSPLHF. V and J are TRBV6-1 and TRBJ1-6; D uncertain. The CDR3 is 13 residues long. CDR1 and CDR2 from the germline V gene are MNHNS and SASEGT. V was clipped by 11 bases and J by 6 bases, with 14 bases between them.

The J gene is TRBJ1-2, the V gene TRBV10-3; D perhaps matches TRBD1 (5 bases). CDR3 length equals 13 residues. Between the trimmed V and J ends, which lost 4 bases and 8 bases, there was a span of 14 bases. Germline-derived CDR1 and CDR2 are ENHRY and SYGVKD. CDR3: CAISVSGDDGYTF. CDR3 sequence (DNA): TGTGCCATCAGTGTATCTGGGGACGACGGCTACACCTTC.

This clone was counted once. The chain carries TRBV2 and TRBJ1-5; D is uncertain. Germline V gene data show CDR1 as SNHLY and CDR2 as FYNNEI. The V end lost 2 bases, the J end lost 0 bases, and 8 bases lay between the germline ends. This CDR3 has 15 residues. The CDR3 DNA reads TGTGCCAGCAGTGAATGGGAATATAGCAATCAGCCCCAGCATTTT. Translation gives CASSEWEYSNQPQHF.